The sequence of this T cell receptor beta chain was determined in a study of blood T cell repertoires in COVID-19. Background on the study: Samples taken during acute and convalescent COVID-19 were collected in the United States, Italy and Spain.

Profiled with immunoSEQ multiplex PCR; TCRdb holds only in-frame clones, not every one. The sample lists about 300,000 clones, about 82% occurring once. V lost 1 base and J lost 7, with 13 bases in between. Germline V gene lookup returns CDR1 SGHAT and CDR2 FQNNGV. The CDR3 has 14 amino acids. This clonotype originated in a woman in her 50s with acute or convalescent COVID-19. The chain links TRBV11-2 to TRBJ2-5, with a tentative D call TRBD1 (5 bases). Sequenced material: peripheral blood. The CDR3 loop is CASSLGGSLGTQYF. In DNA, the CDR3 is TGTGCCAGCAGCTTAGGGGGCTCACTCGGGACCCAGTACTTC.